Below, 5 T cell receptor beta chains from the same sample are listed, as sequenced in a study of tumor-infiltrating lymphocytes in oesophageal squamous cell carcinoma. MiXCR was run by TCRdb on the PCR reads, yielding one entry per CDR3 protein. The sample has about 20,000 distinct CDR3 sequences, 39% seen once. The sample comprised esophageal tumor tissue. These TCRs come from a male donor with esophageal squamous cell carcinoma.

As regards this clonotype: This may be a read error: a much more frequent sequence differs by one nucleotide. The chain uses TRBV27 and TRBJ2-3; no reliable D call. The assigned J gene may be wrong: the sequence end matches TRBJ2-7 better. Germline assignment: CDR1 MNHEY and CDR2 SMNVEV (reference sequence). CDR3 size: 14 residues. CDR3: CASFRGDNTYEQYF. The DNA of the CDR3 is TGTGCCAGCTTTCGAGGCGACAACACCTACGAGCAGTACTTC.

Note on this clonotype: The limits of the CDR3 on the DNA are not certain, so only TCRdb's listed CDR3 is given. This chain uses TRBV24-1 with TRBJ2-6; whether TRBD1, the table's D call, matches the DNA was not checked. The CDR3 has 19 residues if both end residues are counted. The germline gives CDR1 KGHDR, CDR2 SFDVKD. The CDR3 region is CATSDSPAPQSKLWLHLRF.

This clonotype was recorded at least ten times. This chain joins TRBV4-1 and TRBJ1-5; D possibly corresponds to TRBD1 (5 bases). This CDR3 is built from 18 residues. The V gene's germline CDR1 is MGHRA and CDR2 YSYEKL. V lost 0 bases and J lost 8, with 23 bases in between. CDR3 sequence (DNA): TGCGCCAGCAGCCAAGATCGGGCAGGGCGAAGCCCTGTTGAGCCCCAGCATTTT. It encodes CASSQDRAGRSPVEPQHF.

In DNA form, the CDR3 reads TGTGCCAGCAGCGTAGCGGGGACAAGCACAGATACGCAGTATTTT. It encodes CASSVAGTSTDTQYF. This chain links TRBV9 with TRBJ2-3; tentatively, D is TRBD1 (6 bases). Per the germline V gene, CDR1 is SGDLS and CDR2 is YYNGEE. V was trimmed by 0 bases and J by 0 bases, leaving 8 bases between them. This CDR3 region has 15 residues.

This clonotype was seen ten or more times. V and J are TRBV5-1 and TRBJ2-5; TRBD2 might be the D (6 bases). The CDR3 is made up of 13 amino acids. The V gene's germline CDR1 is SGHRS and CDR2 YFSETQ. V lost 7 bases to trimming and J lost 1 base, with 11 bases between them. CDR3 in DNA: TGCGCCAGCTTCGGAGGGGCCCAAGAGACCCAGTACTTC. Protein sequence: CASFGGAQETQYF.